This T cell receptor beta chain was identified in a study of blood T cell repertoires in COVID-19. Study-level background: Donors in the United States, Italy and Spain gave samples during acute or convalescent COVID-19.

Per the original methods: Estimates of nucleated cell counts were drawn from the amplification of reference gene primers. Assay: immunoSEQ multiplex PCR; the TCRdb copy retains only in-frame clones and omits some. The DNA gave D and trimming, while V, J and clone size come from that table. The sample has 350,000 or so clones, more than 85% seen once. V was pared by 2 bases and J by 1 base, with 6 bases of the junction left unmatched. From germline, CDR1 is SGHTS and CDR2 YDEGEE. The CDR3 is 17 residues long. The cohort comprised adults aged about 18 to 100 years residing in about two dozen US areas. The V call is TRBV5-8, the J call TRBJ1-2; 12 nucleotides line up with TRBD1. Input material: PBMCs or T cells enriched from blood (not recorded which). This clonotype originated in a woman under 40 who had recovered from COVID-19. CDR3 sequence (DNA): TGTGCCAGCAGCTTAGGGACAGGGGGCCACCTTAACTATGGCTACACCTTC. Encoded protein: CASSLGTGGHLNYGYTF.